This T cell receptor beta chain appears in the sequencing data of a study of blood T cell repertoires in COVID-19. The assay was immunoSEQ multiplex PCR, and TCRdb's table has in-frame clones only and misses some. The sample has more than 100,000 clones, under 90% seen once. The clonotype originates from a man aged 35-49 years with acute COVID-19. Sequenced sample: PBMCs or T cells enriched from blood (not recorded which).

The CDR3 sequence is CASSKAGNSYEQYF. The CDR3, as DNA: TGTGCCAGCAGTAAGGCAGGGAATTCCTACGAGCAGTACTTC. The chain joins TRBV27 to TRBJ2-7; tentatively, D is TRBD1 (5 bases). This CDR3 region has 14 residues. V was trimmed by 5 bases and J by 1 base, leaving 12 bases between them. Germline V gene data show CDR1 as MNHEY and CDR2 as SMNVEV (reference sequence).